This passage covers 16 T cell receptor beta chains from one sample sequenced in a study of vaccination and CD4 T cells after COVID-19. Their antigens are not known. At the Johns Hopkins FTIC core, DNA taken from cultured CD4+ T cells was sequenced by way of the Oncomine TCR Beta short-read assay. TCRdb reprocessed the PCR reads with MiXCR, giving one entry per CDR3 protein. The sample records 15,000 or so distinct CDR3 sequences, roughly 52% being singletons. This sample's treatment: roughly 10-day PBMC culture with coronavirus spike peptide pools or control peptides (ViraFEST assay). Sequenced material: CD4+ T cells from blood, cultured in vitro, taken before SARS-CoV-2 vaccination. These receptors were obtained from a human donor who had recovered from COVID-19.

The V call is TRBV20-1, the J call TRBJ2-7; TRBD2 agrees at 14 bases. The CDR3 has 16 residues. J was trimmed by 0 bases and V by 3 bases; bases with no gene match: 4. Germline CDR1 DFQATT, CDR2 SNEGSKA (reference sequence). The CDR3 nucleotides are TGCAGTGCTAGTGGACTAGCGGGAGGACGCTCCTACGAGCAGTACTTC. Translated, it gives CSASGLAGGRSYEQYF.

The V call is TRBV12-3 or TRBV12-4, the J call TRBJ1-1; possibly TRBD1 for D (5 bases). Trimming removed 7 bases at V and 0 bases at J, with 12 bases between. The CDR3 totals 14 residues. The CDR3 coding sequence is TGTGCCAGCAATCACAGGCGCATGAACACTGAAGCTTTCTTT. This sequence encodes CASNHRRMNTEAFF.

The V gene is TRBV7-9, the J gene TRBJ2-3; 7 bases align to TRBD2. The CDR3 is made up of 17 amino acids. V trimming: 5 bases; J trimming: 0 bases; junction bases outside the gene matches: 11. Germline-derived CDR1 and CDR2 are SEHNR and FQNEAQ (reference sequence). The CDR3 sequence is CASSLFSGRGSTDTQYF. DNA for the CDR3: TGTGCCAGCAGCCTCTTCTCAGGGCGGGGGAGCACAGATACGCAGTATTTT.

The J gene is TRBJ2-7, the V gene TRBV2; 13 nucleotides match TRBD2. The ends lost 3 bases at V and 3 bases at J; junction bases unmatched: 5. This CDR3 is 16 amino acids long. The germline V gene has CDR1 SNHLY and CDR2 FYNNEI. The CDR3 nucleotides read TGTGCCAGCAGTGATGGGACTAGCGGGAACCGCTACGAGCAGTACTTC. Translated: CASSDGTSGNRYEQYF.

For the CDR3, the DNA is TGTGCCAGCAGTTCGGGGGCGTTAGACACTGAAGCTTTCTTT. Its protein is CASSSGALDTEAFF. The rearrangement uses TRBV5-4 and TRBJ1-1; a weak D match, TRBD1 (6 bases). The CDR3 runs 14 residues. Trimming cost V 5 bases and J 3 bases, with 14 bases left between them. Per the germline V gene, CDR1 is SGHNT and CDR2 is YYREEE (reference sequence).

This chain links TRBV11-2 with TRBJ2-1, with D unclear. The CDR3 is 15 residues long. Germline V gives CDR1 SGHAT, CDR2 FQNNGV. V was cut by 0 bases and J by 6 bases, with 12 bases left in between. DNA of the CDR3: TGTGCCAGCAGCTTAGATATCACGTTAGCCAATGAGCAGTTCTTC. This sequence encodes CASSLDITLANEQFF.

The chain carries TRBV28 and TRBJ2-2; unclear D gene. V gave up 4 bases and J gave up 0 bases, with 9 bases separating them. CDR3 size: 15 residues. Germline V gives CDR1 MDHEN, CDR2 SYDVKM. The CDR3 DNA sequence: TGTGCCAGCAGTTCGCAGAAAGCGAACACCGGGGAGCTGTTTTTT. Protein sequence: CASSSQKANTGELFF.

V is TRBV6-4 and J is TRBJ1-5, with 8 bases aligning to TRBD1. Germline trimming cut 5 bases from V and 4 bases from J; bases unmatched to any gene: 1. The CDR3 runs to 13 residues. In germline, CDR1 is MRHNA, CDR2 SNTAGT. The CDR3 region is CASSQGANQPQHF. Written as DNA, the CDR3 is TGTGCCAGCAGTCAGGGGGCGAATCAGCCCCAGCATTTT.

J is TRBJ1-2 and V is TRBV19, with 10 bases identical to TRBD1. Trimming at V came to 8 bases and at J to 6 bases, leaving 12 bases not matched to a gene. From germline, CDR1 is LNHDA and CDR2 SQIVND (reference sequence). The CDR3 runs to 15 residues. The CDR3 nucleotides read TGTGCCAGTTCCACGTTGGGGACAGGGGCCGATGGCTACACCTTC. As protein: CASSTLGTGADGYTF. Full variable domain (rest looked up from reference TRBV19 and TRBJ1-2): DGGITQSPKYLFRKEGQNVTLSCEQNLNHDAMYWYRQDPGQGLRLIYYSQIVNDFQKGDIAEGYSVSREKKESFPLTVTSAQKNPTAFYLCASSTLGTGADGYTFGSGTRLTVV.

This clonotype came up once. The chain couples TRBV12-3 or TRBV12-4 to TRBJ2-3, with D tentatively TRBD1 or TRBD2 (5 bases each). Trimming took 2 bases from V and 2 from J, leaving 11 bases between them. CDR3 length: 15 amino acids. The CDR3 loop reads CASSLRGVVTDTQYF. The CDR3 DNA sequence: TGTGCCAGCAGTTTAAGAGGGGTGGTCACAGATACGCAGTATTTT.

V usage is TRBV19 and J usage is TRBJ2-7; D gene uncertain. V was pared by 5 bases and J by 3 bases, with 14 bases between. Germline V gene data show CDR1 as LNHDA and CDR2 as SQIVND (reference sequence). The CDR3 has 14 residues. The CDR3 is CASSRQASLYEQYF. The CDR3 coding sequence is TGTGCCAGTAGTCGCCAGGCTAGTCTCTACGAGCAGTACTTC.

In its sample, this clonotype was seen a few times. The chain links TRBV19 to TRBJ2-6; 13 bases map to TRBD2. Germline CDR1 and CDR2: LNHDA and SQIVND (reference sequence). The CDR3 loop spans 18 amino acids. With V trimmed by 3 bases and J by 0 bases, 2 bases remained unmatched. Written as DNA, the CDR3 is TGTGCCAGTAGTATTACTAGCGGGAGGGCCTCTGGGGCCAACGTCCTGACTTTC. It specifies CASSITSGRASGANVLTF.

This clonotype was seen more than once but under ten times. This chain uses TRBV15 with TRBJ2-5; 10 bases map to TRBD2. Per the germline V gene, CDR1 is LNHNV and CDR2 is YYDKDF (reference sequence). The trim removed 5 bases at V and 5 bases at J, leaving 8 bases unmatched. CDR3 size: 15 residues. The CDR3 region is CATSGLAAVEETQYF. CDR3 nucleotides: TGTGCCACCAGCGGACTAGCGGCGGTCGAGGAGACCCAGTACTTC. Full variable domain (outside the CDR3, taken from reference TRBV15 and TRBJ2-5): DAMVIQNPRYQVTQFGKPVTLSCSQTLNHNVMYWYQQKSSQAPKLLFHYYDKDFNNEADTPDNFQSRRPNTSFCFLDIRSPGLGDTAMYLCATSGLAAVEETQYFGPGTRLLVL.

In its sample, this clonotype was seen a few times. The rearrangement uses TRBV30 and TRBJ1-5; D is unclear. The V gene lost 2 bases and the J gene lost 2 bases, with 7 bases spanning the gap. This CDR3 has 13 residues. CDR1 is GTSNPN and CDR2 is SVGIG in the germline V gene (reference sequence). The CDR3 loop is CAWSSLGNQPQHF. CDR3 bases: TGTGCCTGGAGTAGTTTGGGCAATCAGCCCCAGCATTTT.

This clonotype was seen more than once but under ten times. This sequence joins TRBV20-1 and TRBJ2-5, with 7 nucleotides matching TRBD1. The germline gives CDR1 DFQATT, CDR2 SNEGSKA (reference sequence). The CDR3 is 14 residues long. The V segment lost 5 bases and the J segment 1 base; nucleotides outside the gene matches: 7. In nucleotides, the CDR3 is TGCAGTGCTGACCCGCCAGGGGGCCAAGAGACCCAGTACTTC. This gives the protein CSADPPGGQETQYF.

This chain joins TRBV24-1 and TRBJ1-2; TRBD1 matches 7 bases. CDR3 size: 15 residues. The germline V gene encodes CDR1 KGHDR and CDR2 SFDVKD. Unmatched junction bases numbered 4, after V lost 4 bases and J lost 0 bases. The CDR3 reads CATSESRGTNYGYTF. CDR3 DNA: TGTGCCACCAGTGAGTCCAGGGGGACTAACTATGGCTACACCTTC.